These T cell receptor beta chains were read from a single sample in a study of neurological immune-mediated disorders. TCRdb fed the 5' RACE reads into MiXCR, producing one record per CDR3 protein. The table has tens of thousands of distinct CDR3 sequences, around 5.3% seen once; the top ten hold roughly 1.5%. Sequencing used CD4+ T cells from blood. All receptors derive from a woman under 30 with multiple sclerosis. Each CDR3 is given without its conserved first and last residue. Each record gives: J gene, V gene, CDR3 protein.

TRBJ2-3,TRBV7-8,ASMRLPDTQY
TRBJ1-1,TRBV27,ASSLTRNTEAF
TRBJ2-1,TRBV5-1,ASSSPADYNEQF
TRBJ1-5,TRBV5-1,ASSDRAGQPQH
TRBJ2-2,TRBV19,ASSMSGRNTGELF
TRBJ1-5,TRBV5-1,ASSLHFEGSPQH
TRBJ2-1,TRBV18,ASSPPNPNEQF
TRBJ1-1,TRBV11-3,ASSLDYWGEAF
TRBJ1-2,TRBV19,ASSLGRGHYGYT
TRBJ2-2,TRBV20-1,SARPSMSGELF
TRBJ1-1,TRBV5-1,ASSLDTRTEAF
TRBJ1-4,TRBV7-2,ASSRSTNEKLF
TRBJ2-1,TRBV5-1,ASRGNEQF
TRBJ2-3,TRBV7-3,ASSSTGLPPDTQY
TRBJ2-3,TRBV7-8,ASSPRDWGRTDTQY
TRBJ2-3,TRBV20-1,SARGRGGTDTQY
TRBJ1-2,TRBV20-1,SATNAGGGYGYT
TRBJ2-1,TRBV6-4,ASSDSGLAGEQF
TRBJ1-2,TRBV12-3/TRBV12-4,ASSSGQGYGYT
TRBJ1-1,TRBV3-1,ASSQDRPRGTEAF
TRBJ1-6,TRBV5-4,ASSLDWGLNSPLH
TRBJ1-2,TRBV20-1,SATPANYGYT
TRBJ2-2,TRBV6-5,ASSSFRTGPPNTGELF
TRBJ2-5,TRBV18,ASSPSQETQY
TRBJ2-7,TRBV4-2,ASSQIRDRVHEQY
TRBJ2-1,TRBV5-5,ASSGLTTLDDEQF
TRBJ2-7,TRBV4-1,ASSHPGQGETEQY
TRBJ2-5,TRBV20-1,SARDGLYRGGRETQY
TRBJ2-5,TRBV6-1,ASSEQETQY
TRBJ1-1,TRBV10-3,AIKDIMNTEAF
TRBJ1-5,TRBV7-8,ASSPYLSNQPQH
TRBJ1-2,TRBV20-1,SARDRSYGYT
TRBJ2-5,TRBV12-3/TRBV12-4,ASSFGQYQETQY
TRBJ1-1,TRBV12-3/TRBV12-4,ASSLKGQATEAF
TRBJ1-1,TRBV5-1,ASSFGRGTEAF
TRBJ1-1,TRBV10-3,AIRQGNTEAF
TRBJ1-4,TRBV20-1,SARDLTGKGANEKLF
TRBJ2-7,TRBV27,ASSSGYEQY
TRBJ2-1,TRBV7-2,ASSDPRYNEQF